The clone carrying this TCR beta chain was seen once. Its target is unknown. The V and J ends lost 7 bases and 6 bases respectively, with 16 bases between them. CDR1 is SNHLY, CDR2 FYNNEI, per germline. This CDR3 spans 13 amino acids. The data originate from a study of lymphopenia after photon versus proton radiotherapy. Study-level points and caveats: Proton therapy kept repertoires fairly stable, unlike photons, which gained effector/memory cells. Oligoclonal CD8+ Temra expansion after nadir drove photon patients' diversity drop. Better survival with proton therapy was suggested as possible, not demonstrated.

Clones were sequenced by immunoSEQ multiplex PCR, and TCRdb holds only the in-frame ones, with some missing. The repertoire consists of fewer than 50,000 clones, with over 75% occurring once and the leading ten covering 2.2%. This TCR was sampled from a man in his forties with gastric cancer. The rearrangement links TRBV2 to TRBJ2-7; tentatively, D is TRBD1 (6 bases). Sequencing used peripheral blood, obtained from a patient treated with photon-based radiotherapy. The CDR3 DNA reads TGTGCCAGCAACGACCAGGGGCAGGGCGAGCAGTACTTC. This gives the protein CASNDQGQGEQYF.